This T cell receptor beta chain was captured in a study of blood T cell repertoires in COVID-19. Across the whole study: Italy, Spain and the United States were the sources of the convalescent and acute COVID-19 samples.

This CDR3 has 16 residues. Trimming stripped 1 base from V and 3 bases from J, with 14 bases between. CDR1 SGHAT and CDR2 FQNNGV come from the germline V gene. The authors' processing: The assay estimated nucleated cells by amplifying reference gene primers. Sequencing used immunoSEQ multiplex PCR; TCRdb keeps in-frame clones, though not all of them. Clone size and V and J calls were adopted from that table, with D and trimming inferred from the DNA. The table lists 190,000 or so clones, roughly 84% of them singletons. This chain uses TRBV11-2 with TRBJ2-3; TRBD2 is a possible D gene (7 bases). Sample: PBMCs or T cells enriched from blood (not recorded which). This receptor was obtained from a middle-aged man who had recovered from COVID-19. CDR3 protein: CASSLVGGGATDTQYF. The CDR3 bases are TGTGCCAGCAGCTTAGTTGGTGGGGGGGCAACAGATACGCAGTATTTT.